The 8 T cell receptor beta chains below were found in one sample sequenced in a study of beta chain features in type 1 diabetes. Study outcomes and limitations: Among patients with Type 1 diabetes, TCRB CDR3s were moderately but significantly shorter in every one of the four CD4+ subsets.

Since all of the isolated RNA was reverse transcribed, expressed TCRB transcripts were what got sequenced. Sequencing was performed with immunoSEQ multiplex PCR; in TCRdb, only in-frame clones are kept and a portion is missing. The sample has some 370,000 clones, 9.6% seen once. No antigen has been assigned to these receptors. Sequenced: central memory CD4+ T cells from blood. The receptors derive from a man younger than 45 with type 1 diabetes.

The CDR3 protein is CATSGGARGHYNEQFF. The DNA of the CDR3 is TGTGCCACGTCGGGGGGCGCACGCGGCCACTACAATGAGCAGTTCTTC. The gene calls are TRBV15 and TRBJ2-1, with D maybe TRBD2 (7 bases). Between the trimmed V and J ends, which lost 9 bases and 3 bases, there was a span of 21 bases. The germline V gene encodes CDR1 LNHNV and CDR2 YYDKDF (reference sequence). CDR3 length: 16 residues.

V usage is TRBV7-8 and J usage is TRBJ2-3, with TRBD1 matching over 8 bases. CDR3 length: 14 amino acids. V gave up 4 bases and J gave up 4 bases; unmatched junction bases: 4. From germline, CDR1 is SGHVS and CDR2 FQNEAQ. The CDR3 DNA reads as TGTGCCAGCAGCTCTCGGACAGGGTCAGATACGCAGTATTTT. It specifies CASSSRTGSDTQYF. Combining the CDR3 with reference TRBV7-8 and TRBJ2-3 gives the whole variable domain GAGVSQSPRYKVAKRGQDVALRCDPISGHVSLFWYQQALGQGPEFLTYFQNEAQLDKSGLPSDRFFAERPEGSVSTLKIQRTQQEDSAVYLCASSSRTGSDTQYFGPGTRLTVL.

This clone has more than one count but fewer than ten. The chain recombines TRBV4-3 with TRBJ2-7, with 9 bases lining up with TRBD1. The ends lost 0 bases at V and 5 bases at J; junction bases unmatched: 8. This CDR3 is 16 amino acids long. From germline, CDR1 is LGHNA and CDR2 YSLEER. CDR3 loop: CASSQDRGQGPDEQYF. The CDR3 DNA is TGCGCCAGCAGCCAAGACAGGGGACAGGGCCCCGACGAGCAGTACTTC.

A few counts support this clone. For the CDR3, the DNA is TGTGCCAGCAGCCCCCTCAGGAGCGGGGAGGACAAAAACATTCAGTACTTC. Translation gives CASSPLRSGEDKNIQYF. The chain joins TRBV11-2 to TRBJ2-4; TRBD2 aligns across 7 bases. J lost 3 bases, V lost 5 bases, and 13 bases had no gene match. The CDR3 extends over 17 amino acids. Germline values: CDR1 SGHAT, CDR2 FQNNGV.

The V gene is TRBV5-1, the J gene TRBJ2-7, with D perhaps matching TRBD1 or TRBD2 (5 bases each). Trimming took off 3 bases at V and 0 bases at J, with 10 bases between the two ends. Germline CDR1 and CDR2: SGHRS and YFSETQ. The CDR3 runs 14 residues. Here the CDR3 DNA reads TGCGCCAGCAGCTCGAGGGACCCCTCCTACGAGCAGTACTTC. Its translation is CASSSRDPSYEQYF.

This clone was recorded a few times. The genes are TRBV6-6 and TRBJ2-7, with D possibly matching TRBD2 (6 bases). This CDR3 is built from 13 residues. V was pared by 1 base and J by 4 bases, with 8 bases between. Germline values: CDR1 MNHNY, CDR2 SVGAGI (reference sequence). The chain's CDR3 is CASSYYGSYEQYF. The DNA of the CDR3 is TGTGCCAGCAGTTACTACGGGAGTTACGAGCAGTACTTC.

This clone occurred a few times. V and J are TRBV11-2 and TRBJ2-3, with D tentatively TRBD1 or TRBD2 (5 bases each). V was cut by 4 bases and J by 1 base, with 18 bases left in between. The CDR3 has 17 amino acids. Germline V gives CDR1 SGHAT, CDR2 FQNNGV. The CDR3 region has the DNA TGTGCCAGCAGCTCCAGGGTAGCGTCGGACGGCACAGATACGCAGTATTTT. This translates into CASSSRVASDGTDTQYF.

The CDR3 protein is CASSSLAYGSGTGELFF. In nucleotides, the CDR3 is TGCGCCAGCAGCTCCCTCGCTTACGGGAGTGGCACCGGGGAGCTGTTTTTT. The rearrangement uses TRBV5-1 and TRBJ2-2, with TRBD2 as a possible D gene (6 bases). There are 17 residues in the CDR3. Trimming took off 3 bases at V and 4 bases at J, with 19 bases between the two ends. In germline, CDR1 is SGHRS, CDR2 YFSETQ. Supplemented by reference TRBV5-1 and TRBJ2-2, the full variable domain reads KAGVTQTPRYLIKTRGQQVTLSCSPISGHRSVSWYQQTPGQGLQFLFEYFSETQRNKGNFPGRFSGRQFSNSRSEMNVSTLELGDSALYLCASSSLAYGSGTGELFFGEGSRLTVL.